Shown below are 12 T cell receptor beta chains from a single sample sequenced in a study of cytomegalovirus exposure and HLA in healthy donors. 13 Jbeta primers and 60 Vbeta primers were used for the PCR. Data came from immunoSEQ multiplex PCR; TCRdb stores just in-frame clones and leaves some out. The sample has roughly 150,000 clones; 80% to 90% are singletons. Material: PBMCs. Receptors originate from a woman in her late teens or twenties in good health and CMV-seronegative.

CDR3 bases: TGCGCCAGCAGCTTAGGACAGGGCGGGGTGGATGAGCAGTTCTTC. Protein: CASSLGQGGVDEQFF. V gene TRBV5-1 combines with J gene TRBJ2-1; TRBD1 matches at 8 bases. The CDR3 loop spans 15 amino acids. The V gene end was trimmed by 2 bases and the J gene end by 8 bases; junction bases not matched to a gene: 9. From germline, CDR1 is SGHRS and CDR2 YFSETQ.

This rearrangement joins TRBV7-2 to TRBJ2-7, with TRBD2 matching over 9 bases. The germline gives CDR1 SGHTA, CDR2 FQGNSA. The CDR3 runs 16 residues. The ends lost 1 base at V and 2 bases at J; junction bases unmatched: 6. CDR3 in amino acids: CASSLEGAGGPYEQYF. CDR3 sequence (DNA): TGTGCCAGCAGCTTAGAAGGGGCGGGGGGGCCCTACGAGCAGTACTTC.

The CDR3 loop reads CASSPGQGVRQPQHF. DNA for the CDR3: TGTGCCAGCAGTCCGGGACAGGGGGTGCGTCAGCCCCAGCATTTT. The chain carries TRBV6-1 and TRBJ1-5; the match to TRBD1 covers 11 bases. CDR3 length equals 15 residues. J gave up 6 bases and V 5 bases, and 6 bases lay outside the gene matches. Germline V lookup: CDR1 MNHNS, CDR2 SASEGT.

The chain couples TRBV28 to TRBJ2-2; D unresolved. This CDR3 contains 14 residues. V lost 8 bases and J 4 bases, leaving 14 bases between the germline ends. CDR1 MDHEN and CDR2 SYDVKM come from the germline V gene. CDR3 protein: CASATGDATGELFF. The CDR3 region has the DNA TGTGCCAGCGCGACCGGAGACGCCACCGGGGAGCTGTTTTTT.

This rearrangement joins TRBV4-2 to TRBJ1-5; unclear D gene. Germline lookup yields CDR1 LGHNA and CDR2 YNFKEQ. This CDR3 has 16 amino acids. V lost 0 bases, J lost 0 bases, and 9 bases lay in between. The CDR3 loop is CASSQEVQYSNQPQHF. DNA of the CDR3: TGTGCCAGCAGCCAAGAAGTCCAGTATAGCAATCAGCCCCAGCATTTT.

This chain joins TRBV4-1 and TRBJ2-3; D is possibly TRBD2 (5 bases). CDR1 is MGHRA, CDR2 YSYEKL, per germline. The CDR3 sequence is 14 residues long. V dropped 5 bases and J dropped 6 bases, with 15 bases sitting between them. CDR3: CASSSLRGIDTQYF. The DNA of the CDR3 is TGCGCCAGCAGCTCCCTCCGGGGAATCGATACGCAGTATTTT.

The count of this clone is one. The chain couples TRBV28 to TRBJ2-3, with 13 nucleotides matching TRBD2. CDR3 size: 17 residues. The V gene's germline CDR1 is MDHEN and CDR2 SYDVKM. With 4 bases clipped from V and 4 bases from J, the junction kept 8 bases outside the gene matches. CDR3 sequence: CASSSPTSGRASDTQYF. The CDR3 DNA reads as TGTGCCAGCAGTTCCCCAACTAGCGGGAGGGCCTCAGATACGCAGTATTTT.

V is TRBV2 and J is TRBJ2-1, with D perhaps matching TRBD2 (6 bases). There are 15 residues in the CDR3. The V end was cut by 5 bases, the J end by 7 bases, with 18 bases between. CDR1 is SNHLY and CDR2 is FYNNEI in the germline V gene. As DNA, the CDR3 is TGTGCCAGCAGTAAGACTAGGGTGGGGTCTAATGAGCAGTTCTTC. Its translation: CASSKTRVGSNEQFF.

The CDR3 DNA follows: TGTGCCAGCAGTTCGACGGACAGGGCGACCCAGTACTTC. It is translated as CASSSTDRATQYF. The gene calls are TRBV28 and TRBJ2-5; 8 nucleotides match TRBD1. This CDR3 contains 13 residues. Germline loops: CDR1 MDHEN, CDR2 SYDVKM. V trimming: 4 bases; J trimming: 7 bases; junction bases outside the gene matches: 5. Together with reference TRBV28 and TRBJ2-5, the CDR3 gives the full variable domain: DVKVTQSSRYLVKRTGEKVFLECVQDMDHENMFWYRQDPGLGLRLIYFSYDVKMKEKGDIPEGYSVSREKKERFSLILESASTNQTSMYLCASSSTDRATQYFGPGTRLLVL.

In this sample, this clone turned up once. This chain links TRBV6-5 with TRBJ2-1, with D possibly TRBD1 on 6 matching bases. CDR1 and CDR2 (germline): MNHEY, SVGAGI. V shed 2 bases and J shed 0 bases, with 8 bases lying between them. The CDR3 length is 15 residues. CDR3: CASSYEDSSYNEQFF. In DNA form, the CDR3 reads TGTGCCAGCAGTTACGAGGACAGCTCCTACAATGAGCAGTTCTTC.

V and J are TRBV7-6 and TRBJ1-3, with TRBD1 identical over 7 bases. The CDR3 sequence is 16 residues long. Germline loops: CDR1 SGHVS, CDR2 FNYEAQ. Trimming took 5 bases from V and 1 from J; bases not matched to a gene: 8. CDR3 in amino acids: CASSPRQGRSGNTIYF. The CDR3 nucleotides are TGTGCCAGCAGCCCAAGACAGGGAAGATCTGGAAACACCATATATTTT.

J is TRBJ2-1 and V is TRBV6-6; D might be TRBD1 (5 bases). The CDR3 length is 13 residues. The V end lost 2 bases, the J end lost 8 bases, and 10 bases lay between the germline ends. Germline V gives CDR1 MNHNY, CDR2 SVGAGI (reference sequence). CDR3 nucleotides: TGTGCCAGCAGTTACGGTGGACACGATGAGCAGTTCTTC. The encoded protein is CASSYGGHDEQFF.